In its sample, the clone carrying this T cell receptor (beta chain) was seen once. The germline V gene encodes CDR1 MNHEY and CDR2 SMNVEV (reference sequence). The trim removed 6 bases at V and 12 bases at J, leaving 14 bases unmatched. The CDR3 totals 15 residues. The sample originates from a study of blood T cell repertoires in COVID-19. Membership in each cohort depended on participant-reported clinical history. Method: immunoSEQ multiplex PCR; TCRdb's copy keeps in-frame clones and lacks some. This table holds about 200,000 clones, approximately 83% found once. The specimen sequenced was PBMCs or T cells enriched from blood (not recorded which). This sequence joins TRBV27 and TRBJ2-1; 10 bases are shared with TRBD2. The TCR comes from a woman between 40 and 50 years old with acute COVID-19. CDR3 sequence (DNA): TGTGCCAGCAGCCGCTCGACAGCGGGAGGGTGGGGGCAGTTCTTC. Its translation is CASSRSTAGGWGQFF.